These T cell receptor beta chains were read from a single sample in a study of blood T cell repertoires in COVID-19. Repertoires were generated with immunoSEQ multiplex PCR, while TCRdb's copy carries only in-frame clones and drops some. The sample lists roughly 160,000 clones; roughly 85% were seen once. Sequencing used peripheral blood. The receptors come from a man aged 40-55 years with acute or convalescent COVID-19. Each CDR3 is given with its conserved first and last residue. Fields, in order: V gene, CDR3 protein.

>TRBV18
CASSQQQGTNEKLFF
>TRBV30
CAWKPQGPNTEAFF
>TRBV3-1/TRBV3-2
CASSWRQGSEQYF
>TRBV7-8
CASSLGRPAYNEQFF
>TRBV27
CASRRGTGVRDTEAFF
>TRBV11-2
CASSSGTSGYTDTQYF
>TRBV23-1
CASSPPRAGDQPQHF
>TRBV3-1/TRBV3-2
CASSQVSQGNEQFF
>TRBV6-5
CASGRGNQPQHF
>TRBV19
CASSITGFSSNTEAFF
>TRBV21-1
CASSKEGEEKGPPPASADTQYF
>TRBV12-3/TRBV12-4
CASQTGGGGYTF
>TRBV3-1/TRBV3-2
CASAQSDYEQYF
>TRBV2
CASSPLADTDTQYF
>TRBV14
CASSQPIGTSQETQYF
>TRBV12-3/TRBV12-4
CASSSSFEAGCTF
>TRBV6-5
CASSPQQGDYGYTF
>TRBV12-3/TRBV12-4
CASTRTEGYGYTF
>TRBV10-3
CAISDVRGPGTEAFF
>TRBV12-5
CASGLAGYTEAFF
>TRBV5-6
CASSLEGGARNQPQHF
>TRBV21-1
CASSKFGDGSYEQYF
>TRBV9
CASSGEGGGQPQHF